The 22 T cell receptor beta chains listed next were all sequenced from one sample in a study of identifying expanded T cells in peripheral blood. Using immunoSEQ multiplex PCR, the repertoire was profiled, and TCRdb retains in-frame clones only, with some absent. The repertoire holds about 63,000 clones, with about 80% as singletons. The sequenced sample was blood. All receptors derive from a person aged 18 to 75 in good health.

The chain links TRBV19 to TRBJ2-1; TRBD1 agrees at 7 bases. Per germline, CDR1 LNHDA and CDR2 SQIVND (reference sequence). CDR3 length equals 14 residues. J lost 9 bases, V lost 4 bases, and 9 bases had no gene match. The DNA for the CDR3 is TGTGCCAGTAGTAGAAAGACAGGGATTGGTGAGCAGTTCTTC. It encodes CASSRKTGIGEQFF. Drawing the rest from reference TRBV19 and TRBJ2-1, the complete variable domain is DGGITQSPKYLFRKEGQNVTLSCEQNLNHDAMYWYRQDPGQGLRLIYYSQIVNDFQKGDIAEGYSVSREKKESFPLTVTSAQKNPTAFYLCASSRKTGIGEQFFGPGTRLTVL.

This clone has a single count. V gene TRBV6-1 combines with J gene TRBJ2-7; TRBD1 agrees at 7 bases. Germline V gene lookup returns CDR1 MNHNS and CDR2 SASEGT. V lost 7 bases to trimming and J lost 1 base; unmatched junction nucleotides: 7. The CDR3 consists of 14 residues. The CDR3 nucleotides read TGTGCCAGCAAGAAAGACAGGGCTTCCTACGAGCAGTACTTC. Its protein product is CASKKDRASYEQYF.

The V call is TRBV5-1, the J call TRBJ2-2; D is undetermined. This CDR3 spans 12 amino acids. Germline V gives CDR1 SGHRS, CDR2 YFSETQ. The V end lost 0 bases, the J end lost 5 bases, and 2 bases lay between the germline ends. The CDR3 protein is CASSLATGELFF. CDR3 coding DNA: TGCGCCAGCAGCTTGGCAACCGGGGAGCTGTTTTTT.

Written as DNA, the CDR3 is TGTGCCAGCAGCAAGCTAACAGGGGGCGTAGGGGCCAACGTCCTGACTTTC. This translates into CASSKLTGGVGANVLTF. The V call is TRBV2, the J call TRBJ2-6; 9 nucleotides agree with TRBD1. Germline V gene lookup returns CDR1 SNHLY and CDR2 FYNNEI. V was pared by 6 bases and J by 4 bases, with 10 bases of the junction left unmatched. The CDR3 runs to 17 residues.

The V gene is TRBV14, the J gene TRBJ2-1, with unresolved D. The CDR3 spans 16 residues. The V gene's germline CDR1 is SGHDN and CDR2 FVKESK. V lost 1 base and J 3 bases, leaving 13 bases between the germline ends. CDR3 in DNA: TGTGCCAGCAGCCAAGTTCGTCTTTCCGGCTACAATGAGCAGTTCTTC. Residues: CASSQVRLSGYNEQFF.

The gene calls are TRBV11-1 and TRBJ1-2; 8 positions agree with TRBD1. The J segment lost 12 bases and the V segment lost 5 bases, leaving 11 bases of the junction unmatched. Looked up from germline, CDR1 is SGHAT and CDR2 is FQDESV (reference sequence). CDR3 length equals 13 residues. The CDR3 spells CASSVNRGNANTF. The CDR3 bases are TGTGCCAGCAGCGTAAACAGGGGGAATGCAAACACCTTC.

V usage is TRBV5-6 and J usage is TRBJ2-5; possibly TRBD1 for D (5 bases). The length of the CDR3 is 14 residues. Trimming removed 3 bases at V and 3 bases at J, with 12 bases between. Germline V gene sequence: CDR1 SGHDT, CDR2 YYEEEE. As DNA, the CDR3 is TGTGCCAGCAGCTCCTCTGACAGAGAAGAGACCCAGTACTTC. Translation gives CASSSSDREETQYF.

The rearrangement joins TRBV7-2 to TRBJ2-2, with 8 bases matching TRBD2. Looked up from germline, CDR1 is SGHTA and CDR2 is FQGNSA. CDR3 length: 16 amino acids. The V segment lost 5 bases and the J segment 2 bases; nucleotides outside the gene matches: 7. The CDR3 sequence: CASSPASGSNTGELFF. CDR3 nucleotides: TGTGCCAGCAGCCCCGCTAGCGGGTCAAACACCGGGGAGCTGTTTTTT.

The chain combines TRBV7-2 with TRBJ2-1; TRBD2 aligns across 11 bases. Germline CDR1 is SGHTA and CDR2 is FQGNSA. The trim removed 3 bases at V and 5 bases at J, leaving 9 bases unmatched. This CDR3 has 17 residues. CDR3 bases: TGTGCCAGCAGCTTGAGTAGCGGGAGGGCCGTGAACAATGAGCAGTTCTTC. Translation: CASSLSSGRAVNNEQFF.

The CDR3 loop is CAWEQTGDPEKLFF. CDR3 DNA: TGTGCCTGGGAACAAACAGGGGACCCTGAAAAACTGTTTTTT. V usage is TRBV30 and J usage is TRBJ1-4; 7 bases are shared with TRBD1. V shed 5 bases and J 7 bases; nucleotides not matched to a gene: 10. There are 14 residues in the CDR3. Looked up from germline, CDR1 is GTSNPN and CDR2 is SVGIG (reference sequence).

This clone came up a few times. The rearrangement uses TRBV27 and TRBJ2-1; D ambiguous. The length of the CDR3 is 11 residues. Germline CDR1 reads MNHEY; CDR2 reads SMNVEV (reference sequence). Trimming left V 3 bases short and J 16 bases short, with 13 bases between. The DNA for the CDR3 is TGTGCCAGCAGTTTCCTAGGGCTGACATTCTTC. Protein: CASSFLGLTFF.

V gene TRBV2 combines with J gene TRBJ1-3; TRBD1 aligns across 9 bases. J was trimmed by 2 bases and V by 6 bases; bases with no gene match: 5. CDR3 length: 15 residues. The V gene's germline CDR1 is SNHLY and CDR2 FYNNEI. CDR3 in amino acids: CASRSQGAAGNTIYF. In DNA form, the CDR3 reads TGTGCCAGCAGGTCACAGGGGGCGGCTGGAAACACCATATATTTT.

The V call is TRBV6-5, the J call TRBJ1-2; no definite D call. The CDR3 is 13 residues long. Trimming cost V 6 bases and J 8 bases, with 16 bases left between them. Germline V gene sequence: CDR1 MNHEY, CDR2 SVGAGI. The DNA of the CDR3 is TGTGCCAGCAGAGACGGGGAGATAGGAGGCTACACCTTC. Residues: CASRDGEIGGYTF.

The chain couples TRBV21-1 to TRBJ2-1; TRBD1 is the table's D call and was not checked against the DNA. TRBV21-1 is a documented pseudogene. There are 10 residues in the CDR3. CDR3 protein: CASSPSEQFF. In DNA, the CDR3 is TGTGCCAGCAGCCCCAGTGAGCAGTTCTTC.

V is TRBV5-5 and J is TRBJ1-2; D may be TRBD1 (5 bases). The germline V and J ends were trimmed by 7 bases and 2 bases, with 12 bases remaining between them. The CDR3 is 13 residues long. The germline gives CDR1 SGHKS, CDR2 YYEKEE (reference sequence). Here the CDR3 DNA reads TGTGCCAGCTCCGCCCCAGGGAACTATGGCTACACCTTC. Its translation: CASSAPGNYGYTF.

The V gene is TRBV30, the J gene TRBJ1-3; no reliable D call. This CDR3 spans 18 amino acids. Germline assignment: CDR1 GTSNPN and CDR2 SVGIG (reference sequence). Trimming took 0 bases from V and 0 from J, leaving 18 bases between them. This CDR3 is CAWSVFGRGSHSGNTIYF. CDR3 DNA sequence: TGTGCCTGGAGTGTATTTGGCAGAGGATCCCACTCTGGAAACACCATATATTTT.

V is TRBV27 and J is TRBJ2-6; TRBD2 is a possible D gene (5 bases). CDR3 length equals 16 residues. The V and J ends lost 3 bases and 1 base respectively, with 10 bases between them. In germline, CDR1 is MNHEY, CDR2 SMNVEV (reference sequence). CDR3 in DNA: TGTGCCAGCAGTTTCTGGACTGTGTCTGGGGCCAACGTCCTGACTTTC. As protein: CASSFWTVSGANVLTF.

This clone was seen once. The CDR3 sequence is CASSVGDTDTQYF. The CDR3, as DNA: TGTGCCAGCAGTGTAGGCGACACAGATACGCAGTATTTT. V usage is TRBV6-4 and J usage is TRBJ2-3; D uncertain. Trimming took off 4 bases at V and 2 bases at J, with 7 bases between the two ends. The CDR3 covers 13 residues. Germline V CDR1 and CDR2: MRHNA, SNTAGT.

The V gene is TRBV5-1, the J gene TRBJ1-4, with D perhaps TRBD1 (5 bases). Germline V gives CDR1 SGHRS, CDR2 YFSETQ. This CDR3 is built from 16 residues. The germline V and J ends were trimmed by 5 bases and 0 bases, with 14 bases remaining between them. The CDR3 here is CASSYGGAATNEKLFF. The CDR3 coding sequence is TGCGCCAGCAGTTACGGCGGGGCAGCAACTAATGAAAAACTGTTTTTT.

As DNA, the CDR3 is TGTGCCAGCAGCTTATCGGGCTCCTACGAGCAGTACTTC. This sequence encodes CASSLSGSYEQYF. The V and J genes are TRBV11-2 and TRBJ2-7; no clear D. This CDR3 is built from 13 residues. V was trimmed by 2 bases and J by 0 bases, leaving 5 bases between them. Germline loops: CDR1 SGHAT, CDR2 FQNNGV.

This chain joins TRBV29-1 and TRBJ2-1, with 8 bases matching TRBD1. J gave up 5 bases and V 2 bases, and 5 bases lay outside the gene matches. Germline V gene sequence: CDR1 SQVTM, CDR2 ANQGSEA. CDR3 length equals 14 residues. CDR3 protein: CSVESTGEDNEQFF. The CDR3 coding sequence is TGCAGCGTTGAATCGACAGGGGAAGACAATGAGCAGTTCTTC.

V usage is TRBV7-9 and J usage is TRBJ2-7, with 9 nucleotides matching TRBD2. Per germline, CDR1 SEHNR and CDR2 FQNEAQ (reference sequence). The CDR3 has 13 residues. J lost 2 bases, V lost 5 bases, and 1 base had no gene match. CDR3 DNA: TGTGCCAGCAGCGGCGGGAGGGCCTACGAGCAGTACTTC. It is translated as CASSGGRAYEQYF. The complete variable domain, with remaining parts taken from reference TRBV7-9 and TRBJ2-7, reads DTGVSQNPRHKITKRGQNVTFRCDPISEHNRLYWYRQTLGQGPEFLTYFQNEAQLEKSRLLSDRFSAERPKGSFSTLEIQRTEQGDSAMYLCASSGGRAYEQYFGPGTRLTVT.